This is a list of T cell receptor beta chains from one sample in a study of CD8 T cells in ankylosing spondylitis. MiXCR was run by TCRdb on the 5' RACE reads, yielding one entry per CDR3 protein. The sample includes 200,000 to 250,000 distinct CDR3 sequences, roughly 25% of them seen just once. Material: blood, either unsorted or a sorted T cell fraction (not recorded which). The receptors here all came from a male donor with ankylosing spondylitis or in good health (not recorded which). Both conserved end residues are part of each CDR3. D genes are given only for firm matches. Not every row has a clone size; where given, it reads once, few, many or a size class.

TRBJ2-7,.,TRBV28,.,TGTGCCAGCAGTTTCGCTGGGAGAGGTAGGTCCTACGAGCAGTACTTC,CASSFAGRGRSYEQYF
TRBJ1-5,.,TRBV5-6,many,TGTGCCAGCAGCTTTGGCAGGGACCAGCCCCAGCATTTT,CASSFGRDQPQHF
TRBJ2-5,TRBD1,TRBV5-6,many,TGTGCCAGCAGCTCGACCGGGACAGGGGGCGGAGAGACCCAGTACTTC,CASSSTGTGGGETQYF
TRBJ1-5,.,TRBV7-2,.,TGTGCCAGCAGCTTAGTGCAGGGGATGGGTCAGCCCCAGCATTTT,CASSLVQGMGQPQHF
TRBJ2-3,TRBD1,TRBV6-5,.,TGTGCCAGCAGTTACCCCGACAGGGGGCTAACAGATACGCAGTATTTT,CASSYPDRGLTDTQYF
TRBJ1-4,.,TRBV5-1,many,TGCGCCAGCAGCCCCGGTGACAGGAATGCTAATGAAAAACTGTTTTTT,CASSPGDRNANEKLFF
TRBJ1-2,.,TRBV2,many,TGTGCCAGCAGTGTAACGGGCGCTAGCTATGGCTACACCTTC,CASSVTGASYGYTF
TRBJ2-1,TRBD2,TRBV19,many,TGTGCCAGTAGGGAACCGGGACTAGCGGGCATGGATGAGCAGTTCTTC,CASREPGLAGMDEQFF
TRBJ1-6,TRBD1,TRBV7-9,.,TGTGCCAGCAGCGTTGACCGGGACAGGGGGAATTCACCCCTCCACTTT,CASSVDRDRGNSPLHF
TRBJ2-3,.,TRBV25-1,few,TGTGCCAGCAGTGAAAGGGTAGAGGCAGATACGCAGTATTTT,CASSERVEADTQYF
TRBJ2-3,.,TRBV12-3/TRBV12-4,.,TGTGCCAGCAGTTTAGCGCTGACAGGCACAGATACGCAGTATTTT,CASSLALTGTDTQYF
TRBJ2-6,TRBD1,TRBV25-1,many,TGTGCCAGCAGTGCCCGGGACAGGGCCCTTGGAGGGGCCAACGTCCTGACTTTC,CASSARDRALGGANVLTF
TRBJ2-3,TRBD1,TRBV12-3/TRBV12-4,few,TGTGCCAGCAGTCCCCGGGACAGTTTCACAGATACGCAGTATTTT,CASSPRDSFTDTQYF
TRBJ1-5,.,TRBV3-1,many,TGTGCCAGCAGTCCTTCGGGGGCTGGTTTCAATCAGCCCCAGCATTTT,CASSPSGAGFNQPQHF
TRBJ2-3,TRBD1,TRBV7-9,.,TGTGCCAGCAGCTCATCAGGGGGTCTCACAGATACGCAGTATTTT,CASSSSGGLTDTQYF
TRBJ2-5,TRBD1,TRBV6-5,.,TGTGCCAGCAGTTACTCGACAGGGGTGAGGGAGACCCAGTACTTC,CASSYSTGVRETQYF